A single TCR beta chain is shown here with its context. Its antigen is unknown. Other DNA variants within this sample encode the same CDR3. This record belongs to a study of graft-versus-host responses after intestinal transplantation. The CDR3 contains 12 residues. The ends were cut back, 7 bases at V and 5 bases at J, with 12 bases in the middle. The germline V gene has CDR1 SGHRS and CDR2 YFSETQ. The table came from immunoSEQ multiplex PCR; TCRdb's copy has only in-frame clones and leaves some out. The table records tens of thousands of clones, roughly 92% of them present only once. Study-level results: Recipient marrow held GvH clones, some first seen in ileum or blood.

The origin of this receptor is a human patient who received an intestinal transplant, so some T cells may come from the graft donor. The sequences come from bone marrow, collected almost 750 days after intestinal transplantation. This sequence joins TRBV5-1 and TRBJ2-5; D is perhaps TRBD1 (5 bases). CDR3 sequence (DNA): TGCGCCAGCTCAGGGTCTAGGGAGACCCAGTACTTC. This gives the protein CASSGSRETQYF.